These 16 T cell receptor beta chains came from one sample sequenced in a study of blood T cell repertoires in COVID-19. Using immunoSEQ multiplex PCR, the repertoire was profiled, and TCRdb retains in-frame clones only, with some absent. Of 200,000 or so clones listed, about nine tenths are singletons. What was sequenced was peripheral blood. These receptors all stem from an older woman with acute or convalescent COVID-19.

Only a few counts were recorded for this clone. This sequence joins TRBV3-1 (or the pseudogene TRBV3-2) and TRBJ1-3; D may be TRBD1 (5 bases). CDR1 is LGHDT, CDR2 YNNKEL, per germline (reference sequence). V lost 4 bases to trimming and J lost 0 bases, with 13 bases between them. The CDR3 length is 16 residues. CDR3 loop: CASSPPGLSSGNTIYF. DNA for the CDR3: TGTGCCAGCAGCCCGCCGGGACTGAGCTCTGGAAACACCATATATTTT.

The V call is TRBV5-1, the J call TRBJ1-6; D perhaps matches TRBD1 (5 bases). This CDR3 is 13 amino acids long. Trimming stripped 1 base from V and 8 bases from J, with 7 bases between. CDR1 and CDR2 (germline): SGHRS, YFSETQ. The chain's CDR3 is CASSLQGYSPLHF. Written as DNA, the CDR3 is TGCGCCAGCAGCTTGCAGGGCTATTCACCCCTCCACTTT.

This clone came up once. This sequence joins TRBV2 and TRBJ1-3; TRBD1 matches 7 bases. The CDR3 loop spans 14 amino acids. From germline, CDR1 is SNHLY and CDR2 FYNNEI. With 9 bases clipped from V and 2 bases from J, the junction kept 7 bases outside the gene matches. CDR3 coding DNA: TGTGCCAGTTCAGACAGGGATACTGGAAACACCATATATTTT. Its protein is CASSDRDTGNTIYF.

The chain combines TRBV27 with TRBJ2-6; TRBD1 aligns across 8 bases. Germline-derived CDR1 and CDR2 are MNHEY and SMNVEV (reference sequence). The trim removed 3 bases at V and 4 bases at J, leaving 11 bases unmatched. There are 18 residues in the CDR3. CDR3 residues: CASSFAAQGARGANVLTF. CDR3 DNA sequence: TGTGCCAGCAGTTTCGCAGCCCAGGGGGCGCGAGGGGCCAACGTCCTGACTTTC.

The gene calls are TRBV5-1 and TRBJ2-5; TRBD2 matches at 16 bases. In germline, CDR1 is SGHRS, CDR2 YFSETQ. V dropped 2 bases and J dropped 5; count of bases not matched to a gene: 6. This CDR3 contains 17 residues. This CDR3 reads CASSFGTSGGARETQYF. The CDR3 DNA follows: TGCGCCAGCAGCTTCGGGACTAGCGGGGGGGCGCGGGAGACCCAGTACTTC. Using reference TRBV5-1 and TRBJ2-5 for the parts outside the CDR3, the full variable domain is KAGVTQTPRYLIKTRGQQVTLSCSPISGHRSVSWYQQTPGQGLQFLFEYFSETQRNKGNFPGRFSGRQFSNSRSEMNVSTLELGDSALYLCASSFGTSGGARETQYFGPGTRLLVL.

V usage is TRBV7-8 and J usage is TRBJ1-4, with 8 bases aligning to TRBD1. V lost 8 bases to trimming and J lost 15 bases; unmatched junction nucleotides: 20. CDR3 length: 15 amino acids. Germline-derived CDR1 and CDR2 are SGHVS and FQNEAQ. CDR3: CASAKAPGTGPGVFF. DNA of the CDR3: TGTGCCAGCGCAAAGGCCCCTGGGACAGGCCCAGGGGTGTTTTTT.

The gene calls are TRBV4-3 and TRBJ2-1, with a weak D call TRBD2 (6 bases). The V end was cut by 1 base, the J end by 4 bases, with 14 bases between. This CDR3 has 16 amino acids. Germline V gene sequence: CDR1 LGHNA, CDR2 YSLEER. The CDR3 region has the DNA TGCGCCAGCAGCCAAGGGACTATCTTGAGATACAATGAGCAGTTCTTC. It translates to CASSQGTILRYNEQFF.

The gene calls are TRBV6-5 and TRBJ2-7; 8 bases map to TRBD2. This CDR3 spans 15 amino acids. CDR1 is MNHEY, CDR2 SVGAGI, per germline. The ends lost 5 bases at V and 6 bases at J; junction bases unmatched: 12. CDR3: CASSSYRSGRSEQYF. In DNA form, the CDR3 reads TGTGCCAGCAGTAGCTACAGAAGCGGGAGAAGCGAGCAGTACTTC.

This sequence joins TRBV12-3 or TRBV12-4 and TRBJ1-1, with 7 bases identical to TRBD1. V trimming: 6 bases; J trimming: 8 bases; junction bases outside the gene matches: 6. The CDR3 totals 12 residues. The CDR3, as DNA: TGTGCCAGCAGGGACAGGTTAAGGGAAGCTTTCTTT. Residues: CASRDRLREAFF.

Written as DNA, the CDR3 is TGTGCCAGCTCACCTCTCGACAGGGACACTGAAGCTTTCTTT. It codes for CASSPLDRDTEAFF. The chain carries TRBV18 and TRBJ1-1; TRBD1 matches 7 bases. J lost 3 bases, V lost 3 bases, and 4 bases had no gene match. This CDR3 has 14 residues. Germline V gene data show CDR1 as KGHSH and CDR2 as LQKENI.

The CDR3 coding sequence is TGTGCCAGCAGCTCTGGGGGACAGGGGAGAACGGATAACTATGGCTACACCTTC. This sequence encodes CASSSGGQGRTDNYGYTF. The rearrangement links TRBV7-2 to TRBJ1-2; 10 bases line up with TRBD1. Looked up from germline, CDR1 is SGHTA and CDR2 is FQGNSA. This CDR3 spans 18 amino acids. V dropped 4 bases and J dropped 1; count of bases not matched to a gene: 12.

This chain uses TRBV10-1 with TRBJ1-1; D not certain. V lost 8 bases, J lost 4 bases, and 14 bases lay in between. CDR1 and CDR2 (germline): WNHNN, SYGVQD (reference sequence). The length of the CDR3 is 13 residues. CDR3 DNA sequence: TGCGCCAGCTCTCGGGAAATATTCACTGAAGCTTTCTTT. Protein: CASSREIFTEAFF.

The rearrangement links TRBV7-8 to TRBJ2-4, with 9 positions matching TRBD1. CDR1 SGHVS and CDR2 FQNEAQ come from the germline V gene. V was clipped by 0 bases and J by 1 base; unmatched bases: 10. This CDR3 is built from 19 residues. The CDR3 DNA is TGTGCCAGCAGCTTAGCCTTCGTCACGACAGGGGGTGCCAAAAACATTCAGTACTTC. Protein: CASSLAFVTTGGAKNIQYF.

Only a few counts were recorded for this clone. The chain is built from TRBV12-3 or TRBV12-4 and TRBJ1-5; no clear D. The CDR3 runs to 13 residues. V was cut by 1 base and J by 4 bases, with 5 bases left in between. This CDR3 is CASSLERNQPQHF. CDR3 nucleotide sequence: TGTGCCAGCAGTTTAGAGAGGAATCAGCCCCAGCATTTT.

The chain has TRBV11-2 and TRBJ2-5, with D possibly TRBD1 on 6 matching bases. V gave up 4 bases and J gave up 5 bases, with 11 bases separating them. The CDR3 loop spans 13 amino acids. In germline, CDR1 is SGHAT, CDR2 FQNNGV. In DNA, the CDR3 is TGTGCCAGCAGCTCAGGGGTGTGGGAGACCCAGTACTTC. Translation: CASSSGVWETQYF.

This chain links TRBV5-1 with TRBJ1-2; no definite D call. Trimming stripped 1 base from V and 2 bases from J, with 9 bases between. The CDR3 is made up of 14 amino acids. Per germline, CDR1 SGHRS and CDR2 YFSETQ. The CDR3 coding sequence is TGCGCCAGCAGCTTGATAGGAGAAAACTATGGCTACACCTTC. Translation gives CASSLIGENYGYTF.